This TCR beta chain came from a study of blood T cell repertoires in COVID-19. The protocol was immunoSEQ multiplex PCR, while the TCRdb copy is restricted to in-frame clones and leaves out a portion. This table has 140,000 or so clones, approximately 90% appearing once. V shed 4 bases and J shed 2 bases, with 6 bases lying between them. There are 13 residues in the CDR3. In germline, CDR1 is SGHNT, CDR2 YYREEE (reference sequence). The TCR was taken from a woman aged 55-70 years with active COVID-19. V is TRBV5-4 and J is TRBJ2-2; D not resolved. The sequenced sample consisted of peripheral blood. The CDR3 DNA reads TGTGCCAGCAGCCCAGTTAACACCGGGGAGCTGTTTTTT. Protein product: CASSPVNTGELFF.